The table lists the clone carrying this T cell receptor (beta chain) with a count of one. This sample stems from a study of shared clonotypes between healthy human individuals. V lost 2 bases and J lost 8, with 18 bases in between. Germline V lookup: CDR1 MNHEY, CDR2 SVGAGI. The CDR3 consists of 15 residues. TCRdb's table, derived via immunoSEQ multiplex PCR, lists solely in-frame clones and lacks some. The sample holds around 1.9 million clones; approximately 94% are singletons and the top ten take roughly 1.8%. CD45RO-negative, CCR7-positively selected cells formed the naive CD8 fraction, excluding terminally differentiated effector memory CD45RA+ cells.

This TCR was recovered from a man between 18 and 29 years old in good health. Some clones in this sample may be carry-over from other donors' samples. The chain links TRBV6-5 to TRBJ1-2, with TRBD1 as a possible D gene (5 bases). What was sequenced was naive CD8+ T cells from PBMCs. This chain's CDR3 is CASSYVGTAVGGYTF. CDR3 nucleotide sequence: TGTGCCAGCAGTTACGTTGGGACGGCTGTTGGGGGCTACACCTTC.